Below are 16 T cell receptor beta chains sequenced from a single sample in a study of tumor and adjacent non-tumor tissue in lung cancer (dated by TCRdb to the late 2010s). Library preparation used multiplex PCR. Sequenced using an Illumina HiSeq 2500. TCRbeta libraries were constructed through three rounds of nested PCR with primers (Table S4) according to protocols adapted from ARM-PCR. TCRdb reran the public reads through fastp at Q25 and MiXCR, keeping productive beta chains. Merged by CDR3 protein, the rows form single entries marked with the most common genes and DNA. Across this sample there are about 75,000 distinct CDR3 sequences, with about three quarters seen only once. The top ten clones comprise about 12% of the sample. Bulk unsorted tissue served as the source for RNA extraction, and RNA quality was assessed using a NanoDrop ND-1000 and an Agilent 2100. Sequenced material: lung tumor tissue. Receptors originate from a woman between 45 and 65 years old with non-small cell lung cancer.

To note about this clonotype: The germline gene is not matched at one end of the junction; a read error may be the cause. The V and J genes are TRBV20-1 and TRBJ2-1, with D perhaps TRBD1 or TRBD2 (5 bases each). The CDR3 consists of 15 residues. The germline CDR1 and CDR2 sequences are DFQATT and SNEGSKA (reference sequence). The CDR3 DNA reads TGTAGTGCTAGTACCGGGACCGTTTCCTACAAAGAGCAGTTCTTC. Its protein product is CSASTGTVSYKEQFF.

The V call is TRBV10-1, the J call TRBJ2-3; a weak D match, TRBD2 (6 bases). CDR1 is WNHNN and CDR2 is SYGVQD in the germline V gene (reference sequence). The V gene lost 6 bases and the J gene lost 8 bases, with 12 bases spanning the gap. CDR3 length: 12 amino acids. In DNA, the CDR3 is TGCGCCAGCAGGGGGGAGGCAGCTACGCAGTATTTT. This encodes CASRGEAATQYF.

In the case of this clonotype: Mismatch with germline at one junction end may stem from a read error. The chain recombines TRBV11-2 with TRBJ1-5; D is unclear. Germline assignment: CDR1 SGHAT and CDR2 FQNNGV. The CDR3 is 14 residues long. The CDR3 spells CTSITGRRNQSQHF. CDR3 sequence (DNA): TGTACCAGCATTACCGGGCGACGAAATCAGTCTCAGCATTTT. The full variable domain, completed using reference TRBV11-2 and TRBJ1-5, is EAGVAQSPRYKIIEKRQSVAFWCNPISGHATLYWYQQILGQGPKLLIQFQNNGVVDDSQLPKDRFSAERLKGVDSTLKIQPAKLEDSAVYLCTSITGRRNQSQHFGDGTRLSIL.

Concerning this clonotype: One end of the junction is discordant with germline, which a read error may explain. V gene TRBV6-5 combines with J gene TRBJ1-5; D uncertain. The CDR3 covers 14 residues. Germline CDR1 reads MNHEY; CDR2 reads SVGAGI. The CDR3 DNA reads as TGTGCCAGCAGTTACCCAGCGGCCTTCTTCCACCAGCAGTTT. Translation gives CASSYPAAFFHQQF.

The gene calls are TRBV11-1 and TRBJ2-3; D unclear. From germline, CDR1 is SGHAT and CDR2 FQDESV (reference sequence). The CDR3 consists of 14 residues. V lost 11 bases and J 2 bases, leaving 17 bases between the germline ends. As DNA, the CDR3 is TGTGCCTACAGTGCGCGACCCCACACAGATACGCAGTATTTT. Translation gives CAYSARPHTDTQYF.

V usage is TRBV6-5 and J usage is TRBJ2-7; D may correspond to TRBD1 or TRBD2 (6 bases each). The V end was cut by 6 bases, the J end by 5 bases, with 17 bases between. The CDR3 sequence is 14 residues long. Germline V gene lookup returns CDR1 MNHEY and CDR2 SVGAGI. The CDR3 is CASRYNRGTHEQYF. CDR3 nucleotide sequence: TGTGCCAGCAGATACAATCGGGGGACACACGAGCAGTACTTC.

Details on this clonotype: A junction end diverges from the germline sequence, so it may reflect a read error. The chain couples TRBV11-2 to TRBJ2-3; possibly TRBD1 for D (5 bases). Germline V lookup: CDR1 SGHAT, CDR2 FQNNGV. CDR3 length equals 15 residues. The CDR3 coding sequence is TGTACCAGCAGCTCTAAACAGGATAACACAGATACGCATTATTTT. It is translated as CTSSSKQDNTDTHYF.

This clonotype was seen ten or more times. The rearrangement uses TRBV10-3 and TRBJ2-3; D possibly uses TRBD1 or TRBD2 (5 bases each). V gave up 0 bases and J gave up 8 bases, with 12 bases separating them. The CDR3 contains 14 residues. The germline V gene encodes CDR1 ENHRY and CDR2 SYGVKD. CDR3: CAISESGTVTTQYF. The DNA of the CDR3 is TGTGCCATCAGTGAGTCTGGGACGGTAACTACGCAGTATTTT.

With respect to this clonotype: Germline is not matched at one junction end, which may reflect a read error. The V gene is TRBV7-9, the J gene TRBJ1-4, with D hard to call. The CDR3 length is 14 residues. The V gene's germline CDR1 is SEHNR and CDR2 FQNEAQ (reference sequence). CDR3 loop: CSSSLVVTNEKLFF. As DNA, the CDR3 is TGTTCCAGCAGCTTAGTCGTGACTAATGAAAAACTGTTTTTT.

About this clonotype itself: Here the CDR3 omits its conserved ending phenylalanine or tryptophan, so a read error is the likely source. Because the CDR3's place on the DNA is in doubt, the DNA is left out and the CDR3 is given as listed by TCRdb. CDR3 sequence: CASKTSRGRDWEQFV. The chain uses TRBV11-2 and TRBJ2-2; the table gives TRBD1 as D, unverified against the DNA. The CDR3 comprises 15 residues, both ends counted. Germline-derived CDR1 and CDR2 are SGHAT and FQNNGV.

This clonotype has a handful of counts. The chain combines TRBV28 with TRBJ2-1; 10 bases map to TRBD2. CDR1 and CDR2 from the germline V gene are MDHEN and SYDVKM. The CDR3 has 15 residues. The ends lost 2 bases at V and 9 bases at J; junction bases unmatched: 7. CDR3 sequence: CASSLGLAGVGEQFF. The CDR3 DNA sequence: TGTGCCAGCAGTTTAGGTCTAGCGGGAGTAGGTGAGCAGTTCTTC.

As concerns this clonotype: A much larger clonotype is one base distant, so this may be a read error. This rearrangement joins TRBV28 to TRBJ2-7, with 9 nucleotides matching TRBD2. With V trimmed by 4 bases and J by 3 bases, 7 bases remained unmatched. The CDR3 has 15 residues. The germline V gene has CDR1 MDHEN and CDR2 SYDVKM. CDR3 nucleotides: TGTGCCAGCAGTTCAATTAGCGGGAGTTTCTACGAGCAGTACTTC. Its translation: CASSSISGSFYEQYF.

V and J are TRBV12-3 or TRBV12-4 and TRBJ2-5; D possibly corresponds to TRBD2 (6 bases). The V and J ends lost 8 bases and 7 bases respectively, with 20 bases between them. The length of the CDR3 is 14 residues. The DNA of the CDR3 is TGTGCCAGCGGGCACCCTGGAGGGGCGCGGACCCAGTACTTC. Translating it yields CASGHPGGARTQYF.

Note on this clonotype: A junction end diverges from the germline sequence, so it may reflect a read error. V and J are TRBV12-3 or TRBV12-4 and TRBJ2-7; possibly TRBD1 for D (5 bases). This CDR3 has 15 residues. Here the CDR3 reads CASSLMGLDLSEQCF. In DNA, the CDR3 is TGTGCCAGTTCCCTCATGGGGCTGGACCTCAGCGAGCAGTGCTTC.

Note on this clonotype: Since a much larger clone is just one base distant, this may be a read error. The chain employs TRBV11-2 and TRBJ2-1; 8 bases map to TRBD2. This CDR3 contains 17 residues. Germline CDR1 is SGHAT and CDR2 is FQNNGV. The CDR3 is CASCLDRGGRFYNEQLF. In DNA form, the CDR3 reads TGTGCCAGCTGCTTAGATAGGGGCGGGAGGTTCTACAATGAGCAGCTCTTC.

Worth noting for this clonotype: Without the conserved terminal phenylalanine or tryptophan, this CDR3 likely stems from a read error. The V call is TRBV6-5, the J call TRBJ2-2; maybe TRBD2 (6 bases). From germline, CDR1 is MNHEY and CDR2 SVGAGI. The CDR3 spans 16 residues. Between the trimmed V and J ends, which lost 4 bases and 2 bases, there was a span of 14 bases. CDR3 protein: CASSWGLAGNTGELFL. The CDR3 DNA sequence: TGTGCCAGCAGTTGGGGACTGGCGGGAAACACCGGGGAGCTGTTTCTT.